Below are 15 T cell receptor beta chains sequenced from a single sample in a study of OX40 agonist ivuxolimab in advanced cancers. The table came from immunoSEQ multiplex PCR; TCRdb's copy has only in-frame clones and leaves some out. Among tens of thousands of clones listed, about 79% were seen once. The sequencing here drew on CD4+ or CD8+ T cells sorted from blood, taken in a trial of the OX40 agonist ivuxolimab. The receptors stem from an adult with an advanced solid tumor such as melanoma, head and neck, liver or kidney cancer.

The rearrangement uses TRBV27 and TRBJ1-2; 8 bases line up with TRBD1. CDR1 MNHEY and CDR2 SMNVEV come from the germline V gene (reference sequence). The V segment lost 5 bases and the J segment 4 bases; nucleotides outside the gene matches: 9. The length of the CDR3 is 15 residues. CDR3 region: CASSNPGQGRYGYTF. CDR3 in DNA: TGTGCCAGCAGTAATCCAGGACAGGGTCGCTATGGCTACACCTTC.

V is TRBV18 and J is TRBJ1-1; TRBD1 might be the D (5 bases). CDR1 KGHSH and CDR2 LQKENI come from the germline V gene. This CDR3 spans 16 amino acids. Trimming left V 0 bases short and J 4 bases short, with 15 bases between. CDR3: CASSPPARGRGTEAFF. The CDR3 region has the DNA TGTGCCAGCTCACCACCGGCTCGGGGCCGGGGCACTGAAGCTTTCTTT.

The table lists this clone with a few counts. This chain uses TRBV7-6 with TRBJ2-7; D might be TRBD1 or TRBD2, each matching 5 bases. Trimming pared 5 bases from V and 6 bases from J, leaving 29 bases between. CDR1 SGHVS and CDR2 FNYEAQ come from the germline V gene. The CDR3 runs 18 residues. The CDR3 loop is CASSLTPGQGTWECEQYF. CDR3 in DNA: TGTGCCAGCAGCCTCACCCCGGGGCAGGGCACCTGGGAATGCGAGCAGTACTTC.

The V call is TRBV15, the J call TRBJ2-1; TRBD2 matches at 8 bases. J lost 6 bases, V lost 0 bases, and 7 bases had no gene match. CDR1 is LNHNV, CDR2 YYDKDF, per germline (reference sequence). This CDR3 spans 16 amino acids. The CDR3, as DNA: TGTGCCACCAGCAGAGATTCGGGGGGGCCTCTCAATGAGCAGTTCTTC. Residues: CATSRDSGGPLNEQFF.

The V gene is TRBV18, the J gene TRBJ1-4, with a tentative D call TRBD1 (5 bases). The V gene's germline CDR1 is KGHSH and CDR2 LQKENI. This CDR3 has 13 amino acids. Trimming shortened V by 4 bases and J by 3 bases, and 6 bases separated the two germline ends. CDR3 DNA: TGTGCCAGCTCACGGGGACCTAATGAAAAACTGTTTTTT. Translating gives CASSRGPNEKLFF.

This chain's CDR3 is CASSMGIYEQYF. CDR3 sequence (DNA): TGTGCCAGTAGTATGGGGATTTACGAGCAGTACTTC. This chain connects TRBV19 to TRBJ2-7; no clear D gene. Per the germline V gene, CDR1 is LNHDA and CDR2 is SQIVND (reference sequence). Trimming removed 3 bases at V and 4 bases at J, with 7 bases between. CDR3 length: 12 residues.

CDR3 in DNA: TGTGCCAGCAGTCTAGCGGGAATAATGACAGAGACCCAGTACTTC. It specifies CASSLAGIMTETQYF. This chain links TRBV2 with TRBJ2-5, with TRBD2 matching 9 bases. The CDR3 is 15 amino acids. Germline values: CDR1 SNHLY, CDR2 FYNNEI. Unmatched junction bases numbered 8, after V lost 5 bases and J lost 4 bases.

The genes are TRBV5-1 and TRBJ1-2; the D is unclear. Germline CDR1 reads SGHRS; CDR2 reads YFSETQ. This CDR3 region has 14 residues. V was cut by 3 bases and J by 8 bases, with 17 bases left in between. CDR3: CASSSPGAEMGYTF. DNA for the CDR3: TGCGCCAGCAGCTCCCCGGGAGCCGAAATGGGCTACACCTTC.

The gene calls are TRBV5-1 and TRBJ2-1, with TRBD1 matching over 10 bases. CDR1 and CDR2 (germline): SGHRS, YFSETQ. This CDR3 spans 16 amino acids. J lost 7 bases, V lost 4 bases, and 11 bases had no gene match. CDR3 loop: CASSPQGGQGRNEQFF. CDR3 nucleotide sequence: TGCGCCAGCAGCCCACAGGGGGGACAGGGGAGGAATGAGCAGTTCTTC. Based on the CDR3 plus reference TRBV5-1 and TRBJ2-1, the full variable domain is KAGVTQTPRYLIKTRGQQVTLSCSPISGHRSVSWYQQTPGQGLQFLFEYFSETQRNKGNFPGRFSGRQFSNSRSEMNVSTLELGDSALYLCASSPQGGQGRNEQFFGPGTRLTVL.

The rearrangement uses TRBV29-1 and TRBJ2-3; D is undetermined. The germline V and J ends were trimmed by 4 bases and 2 bases, with 7 bases remaining between them. Germline V gives CDR1 SQVTM, CDR2 ANQGSEA. There are 12 residues in the CDR3. The CDR3 region has the DNA TGCAGCGTTGGGTGGATCACAGATACGCAGTATTTT. As protein: CSVGWITDTQYF.

The V gene is TRBV6-1, the J gene TRBJ1-5; TRBD1 matches at 8 bases. The germline V gene encodes CDR1 MNHNS and CDR2 SASEGT. J lost 6 bases, V lost 5 bases, and 3 bases had no gene match. The CDR3 loop spans 13 amino acids. DNA of the CDR3: TGTGCCAGCAGTAGCAGGGGGCTTCAGCCCCAGCATTTT. Its protein is CASSSRGLQPQHF.

This sequence joins TRBV19 and TRBJ1-2, with 7 bases fitting TRBD1. The trim removed 5 bases at V and 6 bases at J, leaving 12 bases unmatched. CDR3 length equals 15 residues. Germline CDR1 LNHDA, CDR2 SQIVND (reference sequence). CDR3 residues: CASSLPGGVRNGYTF. CDR3 DNA sequence: TGTGCCAGTAGTCTTCCAGGGGGGGTACGGAATGGCTACACCTTC.

V is TRBV10-3 and J is TRBJ2-1, with TRBD2 identical over 13 bases. Germline V gives CDR1 ENHRY, CDR2 SYGVKD. The ends lost 6 bases at V and 5 bases at J; junction bases unmatched: 4. The CDR3 spans 15 residues. CDR3 bases: TGTGCCATCAGAGTGGGACTAGCGGGGAACAATGAGCAGTTCTTC. It codes for CAIRVGLAGNNEQFF.

The J gene is TRBJ1-4, the V gene TRBV11-2; no reliable D call. Trimming took off 1 base at V and 3 bases at J, with 12 bases between the two ends. The germline V gene has CDR1 SGHAT and CDR2 FQNNGV. The CDR3 totals 16 residues. This CDR3 is CASSLAYLKANEKLFF. Written as DNA, the CDR3 is TGTGCCAGCAGCTTAGCGTACCTGAAGGCTAATGAAAAACTGTTTTTT.

The CDR3 DNA follows: TGCAGCGTTCGGAGCCAAGCAGGAAACACCATATATTTT. Translation: CSVRSQAGNTIYF. The rearrangement joins TRBV29-1 to TRBJ1-3; no reliable D call. Germline CDR1 is SQVTM and CDR2 is ANQGSEA. Trimming pared 5 bases from V and 4 bases from J, leaving 12 bases between. The CDR3 extends over 13 amino acids.